This TCR beta chain appears in the sequencing data of a study of blood T cell repertoires in COVID-19. Study background: Some COVID-19 samples were acute and others convalescent; all came from the United States, Italy and Spain.

V lost 5 bases to trimming and J lost 4 bases; unmatched junction nucleotides: 16. Germline V CDR1 and CDR2: LNHDA, SQIVND (reference sequence). The CDR3 sequence is 18 residues long. In the authors' methods: Amplification with reference gene primers provided the estimates of nucleated cell counts. Libraries were prepared by immunoSEQ multiplex PCR; TCRdb keeps only in-frame clonotypes and omits some of them. V, J and clone size were drawn from that table, and D and trimming were deduced from the DNA. The data hold over 200,000 clones, with approximately 90% observed a single time. This TCR was recovered from a woman aged 40 to 50 who had recovered from COVID-19. The sample taken for sequencing was peripheral blood. This sequence joins TRBV19 and TRBJ2-2; 7 bases map to TRBD2. Written as DNA, the CDR3 is TGTGCCAGTAGTCCCCTCATAGCGGGCGACAGAACCACCGGGGAGCTGTTTTTT. It encodes CASSPLIAGDRTTGELFF.